This TCR beta chain was sequenced in a study of OX40 agonist ivuxolimab in advanced cancers. The germline V gene has CDR1 KGHSH and CDR2 LQKENI. The CDR3 has 12 residues. The V gene lost 5 bases and the J gene lost 5 bases, with 10 bases spanning the gap. The table came from immunoSEQ multiplex PCR; TCRdb's copy has only in-frame clones and leaves some out. The sample has 90,000 to 130,000 clones, around 93% seen once; the top ten hold about 0.67%. The origin of this receptor is an adult with an advanced solid tumor such as melanoma, head and neck, liver or kidney cancer. The specimen was CD4+ or CD8+ T cells sorted from blood, collected in a trial of the OX40 agonist ivuxolimab. The chain joins TRBV18 to TRBJ2-7; weak D call: TRBD1 (7 bases). CDR3 bases: TGTGCCAGCTCAGCAGGGGGGCACGAGCAGTACTTC. Encoded protein: CASSAGGHEQYF.